This is a list of T cell receptor beta chains from one sample in a study of blood T cell repertoires in COVID-19. Sequenced by immunoSEQ multiplex PCR; TCRdb stores in-frame clones only, minus some. The sample carries around 160,000 clones, roughly 90% recorded once. Input material: peripheral blood. These receptors all stem from a human donor in a cohort sampled during active COVID-19. CDR3s include the opening cysteine and the closing phenylalanine or tryptophan. Fields, in order: D gene, V gene, clone size, J gene, CDR3 DNA, CDR3 protein. A D gene is named only where the DNA matches it firmly. Not all rows give a size; the values are once, few, many and, for expanded clones, a class.

.	TRBV18	.	TRBJ1-5	TGTGCCAGCTCACCACCAGAGGGTTCTTTCGCGAATCAGCCCCAGCATTTT	CASSPPEGSFANQPQHF
.	TRBV11-3	once	TRBJ1-1	TGTGCCAGCACCAGGGGCCCCTTGAACACTGAAGCTTTCTTT	CASTRGPLNTEAFF
TRBD2	TRBV28	once	TRBJ2-7	TGTGCCAGCAGTTTCTCGGGACTAGCGGGAGTAATAGGCGAGCAGTACTTC	CASSFSGLAGVIGEQYF
TRBD1	TRBV11-2	.	TRBJ1-2	TGTGCCAGCAGCTTCCAGGGGGCCTGGGGCTACACCTTC	CASSFQGAWGYTF
.	TRBV28	.	TRBJ1-4	TGTGCCAGCAGTCGGGTGGGGCCGGGTAATGAAAAACTGTTTTTT	CASSRVGPGNEKLFF
.	TRBV11-3	.	TRBJ2-5	TGTGCCAGCAGCACCACAGGACTGGAGGGAGAGACCCAGTACTTC	CASSTTGLEGETQYF
.	TRBV21-1	once	TRBJ2-5	TGTGCCAGCAGCAAACCCGAGCGAGGGAACCAAGAGACCCAGTACTTC	CASSKPERGNQETQYF
.	TRBV27	once	TRBJ1-5	TGTGCCAGCAGTTACCTCGGTCAGCCCCAGCATTTT	CASSYLGQPQHF
.	TRBV6-5	once	TRBJ1-1	TGTGCCAGCAGTTACTCCGGGGGGGTGAACACTGAAGCTTTCTTT	CASSYSGGVNTEAFF
TRBD1	TRBV4-1	once	TRBJ1-5	TGCGCCAGCAGCCCCGGACAGGGGGCGCCGGATCTCAATAGCAATCAGCCCCAGCATTTT	CASSPGQGAPDLNSNQPQHF
.	TRBV18	few	TRBJ1-5	TGTGCCAGCTCACCATCGGTAGATCAGCCCCAGCATTTT	CASSPSVDQPQHF
TRBD1	TRBV20-1	.	TRBJ1-2	TGCAGTGCTAGTGAGCTAGAGACAGGGAACTATGGCTACACCTTC	CSASELETGNYGYTF
TRBD2	TRBV6-4	.	TRBJ2-3	TGTGCCAGCAGTGGGCTAGCGGGTGGCACAGATACGCAGTATTTT	CASSGLAGGTDTQYF
.	TRBV5-1	.	TRBJ2-7	TGCGCCAGCAGCTTGGATACAGGGTTCTACGAGCAGTACTTC	CASSLDTGFYEQYF
.	TRBV28	.	TRBJ1-5	TGTGCCAGCAGTTTACCCCACAGGCGGTCTTTATATCAGCCCCAGCATTTT	CASSLPHRRSLYQPQHF
TRBD1	TRBV18	.	TRBJ1-6	TGTGCCAGCTCAGACCGGGACAGTCTGAATTCACCCCTCCACTTT	CASSDRDSLNSPLHF